The clone carrying this T cell receptor beta chain came up many times. What it recognizes is unknown. These data belong to a study of CD8 T cells in ankylosing spondylitis. The study, taken as a whole, reports: The authors found the disease-linked clones to be CD8+ and relatively rare in peripheral blood. For ankylosing spondylitis blood, a TCR beta motif of 7 or 8 highly homologous variants appeared characteristic.

TCRdb passed the 5' RACE reads through MiXCR, listing each CDR3 protein once. This table holds around 230,000 distinct CDR3 sequences, about 9.1% found once. This TCR was recovered from a male donor with ankylosing spondylitis or in good health (not recorded which). Material: blood, either unsorted or a sorted T cell fraction (not recorded which).

Written as DNA, the CDR3 is TGTGCCAGCAGCGCGCGACTAGCCGGGGAGCTGTTTTTT. Translating gives CASSARLAGELFF. The rearrangement uses TRBV6-2 or TRBV6-3 and TRBJ2-2, with a possible D match to TRBD2 (6 bases). CDR3 length: 13 amino acids. Germline CDR1 reads MNHEY; CDR2 reads SVGEGT. V dropped 6 bases and J dropped 6 bases, with 11 bases sitting between them.